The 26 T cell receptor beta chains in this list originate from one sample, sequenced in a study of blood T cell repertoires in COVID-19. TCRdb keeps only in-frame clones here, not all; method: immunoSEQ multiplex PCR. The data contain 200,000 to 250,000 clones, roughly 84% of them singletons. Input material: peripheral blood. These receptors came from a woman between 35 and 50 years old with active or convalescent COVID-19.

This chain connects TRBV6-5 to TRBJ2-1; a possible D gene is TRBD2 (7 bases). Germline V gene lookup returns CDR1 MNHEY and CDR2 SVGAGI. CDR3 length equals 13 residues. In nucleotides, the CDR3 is TGTGTCGTAAAAGGGGGGGGGCATGATGAGCAGTTCTTC. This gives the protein CVVKGGGHDEQFF.

CDR3 protein: CASSEEDRPSGTEAFF. For the CDR3, the DNA is TGTGCCAGCAGTGAAGAGGACAGGCCATCTGGCACTGAAGCTTTCTTT. This chain uses TRBV25-1 with TRBJ1-1, with 7 positions matching TRBD1. The V and J ends lost 2 bases and 4 bases, in that order; junction bases with no gene match: 10. The CDR3 length is 16 residues. The germline gives CDR1 MGHDK, CDR2 SYGVNS.

This CDR3 reads CASSPGTANTEAFF. As DNA, the CDR3 is TGTGCCAGCAGCCCCGGGACAGCGAACACTGAAGCTTTCTTT. The chain couples TRBV7-8 to TRBJ1-1; 7 nucleotides match TRBD1. CDR1 and CDR2 (germline): SGHVS, FQNEAQ. There are 14 residues in the CDR3. The V segment lost 5 bases and the J segment 1 base; nucleotides outside the gene matches: 4.

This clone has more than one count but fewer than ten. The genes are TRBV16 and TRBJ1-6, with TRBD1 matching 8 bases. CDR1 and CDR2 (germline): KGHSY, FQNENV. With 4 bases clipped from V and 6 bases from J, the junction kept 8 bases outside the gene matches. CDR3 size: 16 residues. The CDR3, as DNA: TGTGCCAGCAGCCCCTTTGGACAGGGTGGTAATTCACCCCTCCACTTT. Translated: CASSPFGQGGNSPLHF. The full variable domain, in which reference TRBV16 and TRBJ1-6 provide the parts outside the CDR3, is GEEVAQTPKHLVRGEGQKAKLYCAPIKGHSYVFWYQQVLKNEFKFLISFQNENVFDETGMPKERFSAKCLPNSPCSLEIQATKLEDSAVYFCASSPFGQGGNSPLHFGNGTRLTVT.

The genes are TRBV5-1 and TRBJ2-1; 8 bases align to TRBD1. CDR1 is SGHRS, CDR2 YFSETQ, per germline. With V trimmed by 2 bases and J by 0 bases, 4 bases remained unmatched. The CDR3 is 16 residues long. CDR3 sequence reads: CASSFRQGSSYNEQFF. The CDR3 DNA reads TGCGCCAGCAGCTTCAGACAGGGGAGCTCCTACAATGAGCAGTTCTTC.

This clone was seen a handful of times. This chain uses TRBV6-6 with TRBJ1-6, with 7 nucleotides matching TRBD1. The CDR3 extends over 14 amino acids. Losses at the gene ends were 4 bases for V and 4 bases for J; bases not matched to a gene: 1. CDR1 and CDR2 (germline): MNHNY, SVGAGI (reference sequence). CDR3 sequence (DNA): TGTGCCAGCAGTTGGGGACAGTATAATTCACCCCTCCACTTT. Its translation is CASSWGQYNSPLHF.

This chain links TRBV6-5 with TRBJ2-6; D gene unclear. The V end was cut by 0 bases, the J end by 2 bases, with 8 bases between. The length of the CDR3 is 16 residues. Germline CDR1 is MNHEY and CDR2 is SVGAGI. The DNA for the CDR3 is TGTGCCAGCAGTTACTCTGGAGCAACTGGGGCCAACGTCCTGACTTTC. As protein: CASSYSGATGANVLTF.

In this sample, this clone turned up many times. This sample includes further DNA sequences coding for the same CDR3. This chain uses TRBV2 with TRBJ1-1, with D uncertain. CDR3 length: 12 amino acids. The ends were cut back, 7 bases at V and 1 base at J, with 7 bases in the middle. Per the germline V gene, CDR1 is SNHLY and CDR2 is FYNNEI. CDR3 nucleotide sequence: TGTGCCAGCATATATCGGAACACTGAAGCTTTCTTT. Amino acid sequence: CASIYRNTEAFF.

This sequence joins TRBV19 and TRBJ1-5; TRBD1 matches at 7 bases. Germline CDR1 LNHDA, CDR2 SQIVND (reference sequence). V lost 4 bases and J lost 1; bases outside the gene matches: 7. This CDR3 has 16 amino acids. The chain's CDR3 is CASSTPNRGSNQPQHF. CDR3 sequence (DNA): TGTGCCAGTAGTACCCCAAACAGGGGAAGCAATCAGCCCCAGCATTTT.

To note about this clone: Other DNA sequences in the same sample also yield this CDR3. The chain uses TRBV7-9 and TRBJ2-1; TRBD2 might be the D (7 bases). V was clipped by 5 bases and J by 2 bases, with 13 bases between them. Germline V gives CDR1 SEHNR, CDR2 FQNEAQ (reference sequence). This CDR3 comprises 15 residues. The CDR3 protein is CASSLGGPPYNEQFF. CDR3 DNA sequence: TGTGCCAGCAGCCTCGGGGGGCCCCCCTACAATGAGCAGTTCTTC.

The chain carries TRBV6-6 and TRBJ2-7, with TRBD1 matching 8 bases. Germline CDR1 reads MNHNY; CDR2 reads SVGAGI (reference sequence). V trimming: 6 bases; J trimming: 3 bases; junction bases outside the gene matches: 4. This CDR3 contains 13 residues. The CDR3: CASRGQGNYEQYV. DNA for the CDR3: TGTGCCAGCAGAGGACAGGGTAACTACGAGCAGTACGTC.

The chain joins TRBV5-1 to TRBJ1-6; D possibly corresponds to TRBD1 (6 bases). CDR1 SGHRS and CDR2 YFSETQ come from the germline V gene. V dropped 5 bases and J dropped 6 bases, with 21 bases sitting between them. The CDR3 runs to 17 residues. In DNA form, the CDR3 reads TGCGCCAGCAGGTATTTTTCGGACAGCCTTGCTAATTCACCCCTCCACTTT. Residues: CASRYFSDSLANSPLHF.

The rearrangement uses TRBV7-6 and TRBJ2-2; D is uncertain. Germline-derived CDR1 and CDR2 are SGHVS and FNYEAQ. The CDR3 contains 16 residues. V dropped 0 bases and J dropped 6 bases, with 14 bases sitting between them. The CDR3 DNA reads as TGTGCCAGCAGCTTAGCCATACTATCGGAACCCGGGGAGCTGTTTTTT. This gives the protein CASSLAILSEPGELFF. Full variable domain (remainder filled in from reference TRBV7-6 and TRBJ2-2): GAGVSQSPRYKVTKRGQDVALRCDPISGHVSLYWYRQALGQGPEFLTYFNYEAQQDKSGLPNDRFSAERPEGSISTLTIQRTEQRDSAMYRCASSLAILSEPGELFFGEGSRLTVL.

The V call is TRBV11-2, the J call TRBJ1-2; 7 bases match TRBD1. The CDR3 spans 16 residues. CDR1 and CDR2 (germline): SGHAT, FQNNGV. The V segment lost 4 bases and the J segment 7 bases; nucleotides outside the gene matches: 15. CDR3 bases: TGTGCCAGCAGCTCCCAATTGACGAACAGGGGCGGTGGCTACACCTTC. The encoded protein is CASSSQLTNRGGGYTF.

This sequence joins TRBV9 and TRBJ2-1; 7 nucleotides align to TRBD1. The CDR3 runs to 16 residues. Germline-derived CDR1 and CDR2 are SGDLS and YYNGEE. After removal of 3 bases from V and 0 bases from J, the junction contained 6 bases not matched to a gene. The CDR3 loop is CASSATGASSYNEQFF. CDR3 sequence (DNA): TGTGCCAGCAGCGCAACAGGGGCGAGCTCCTACAATGAGCAGTTCTTC.

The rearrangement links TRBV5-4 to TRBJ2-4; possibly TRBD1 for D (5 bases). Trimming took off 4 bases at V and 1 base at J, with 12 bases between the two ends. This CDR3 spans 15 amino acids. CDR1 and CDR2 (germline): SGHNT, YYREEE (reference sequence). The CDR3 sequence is CASSPFSGAKNIQYF. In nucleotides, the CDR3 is TGTGCCAGCAGCCCCTTTTCAGGGGCCAAAAACATTCAGTACTTC.

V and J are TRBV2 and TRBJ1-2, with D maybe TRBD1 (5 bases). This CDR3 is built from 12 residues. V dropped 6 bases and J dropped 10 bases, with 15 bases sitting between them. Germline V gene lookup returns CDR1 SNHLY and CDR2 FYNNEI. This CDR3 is CASSQGGAPYTF. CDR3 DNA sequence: TGTGCCAGCAGCCAGGGAGGGGCCCCCTACACCTTC.

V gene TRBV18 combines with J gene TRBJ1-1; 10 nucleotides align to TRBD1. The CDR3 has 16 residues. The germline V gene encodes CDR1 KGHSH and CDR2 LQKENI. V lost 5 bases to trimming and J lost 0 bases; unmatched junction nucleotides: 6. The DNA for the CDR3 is TGTGCCAGCTCATCCCGGACAGGGGGGATGAACACTGAAGCTTTCTTT. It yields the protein CASSSRTGGMNTEAFF.

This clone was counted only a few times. CDR3 bases: TGTGCCAGCACCGAGGCGATCTCTGGAAACACCATATATTTT. The encoded protein is CASTEAISGNTIYF. The rearrangement links TRBV28 to TRBJ1-3; D gene ambiguous. Trimming pared 7 bases from V and 0 bases from J, leaving 10 bases between. Germline loops: CDR1 MDHEN, CDR2 SYDVKM. CDR3 length equals 14 residues.

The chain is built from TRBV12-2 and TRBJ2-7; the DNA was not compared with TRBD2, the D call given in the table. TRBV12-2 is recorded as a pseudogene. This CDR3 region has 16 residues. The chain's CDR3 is CASRLATRRGSYEQYF. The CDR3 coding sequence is TGTGCAAGTCGCTTAGCAACGAGGAGAGGTTCCTACGAGCAGTACTTC.

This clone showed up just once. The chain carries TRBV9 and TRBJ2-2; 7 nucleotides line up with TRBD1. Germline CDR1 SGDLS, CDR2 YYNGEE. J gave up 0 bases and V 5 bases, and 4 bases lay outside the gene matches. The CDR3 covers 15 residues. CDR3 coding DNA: TGTGCCAGCAGTTACGGGACAGCGAACACCGGGGAGCTGTTTTTT. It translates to CASSYGTANTGELFF.

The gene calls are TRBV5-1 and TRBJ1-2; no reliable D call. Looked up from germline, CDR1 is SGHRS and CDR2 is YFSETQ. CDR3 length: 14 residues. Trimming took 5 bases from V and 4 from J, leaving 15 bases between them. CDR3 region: CASRSQPGTYGYTF. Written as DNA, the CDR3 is TGCGCCAGCAGGTCTCAACCAGGTACCTATGGCTACACCTTC.

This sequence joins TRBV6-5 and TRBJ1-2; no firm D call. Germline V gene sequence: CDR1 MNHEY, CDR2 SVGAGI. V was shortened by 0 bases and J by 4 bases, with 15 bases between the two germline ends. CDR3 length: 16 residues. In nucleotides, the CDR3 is TGTGCCAGCAGTTACTCGTTTGGAAGGAGCGGCTATGGCTACACCTTC. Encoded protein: CASSYSFGRSGYGYTF.

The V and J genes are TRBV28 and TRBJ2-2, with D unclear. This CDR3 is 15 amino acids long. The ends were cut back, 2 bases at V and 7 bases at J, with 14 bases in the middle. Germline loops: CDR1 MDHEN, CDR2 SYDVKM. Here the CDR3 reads CASSLSGYRSGELFF. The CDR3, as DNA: TGTGCCAGCAGTTTAAGTGGGTACCGGAGCGGGGAGCTGTTTTTT.

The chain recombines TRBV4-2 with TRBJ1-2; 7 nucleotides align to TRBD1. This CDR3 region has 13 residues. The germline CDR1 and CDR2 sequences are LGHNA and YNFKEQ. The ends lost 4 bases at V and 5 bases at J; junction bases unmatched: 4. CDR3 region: CASSLPGGYGYTF. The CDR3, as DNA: TGTGCCAGCAGCCTGCCAGGGGGATATGGCTACACCTTC.

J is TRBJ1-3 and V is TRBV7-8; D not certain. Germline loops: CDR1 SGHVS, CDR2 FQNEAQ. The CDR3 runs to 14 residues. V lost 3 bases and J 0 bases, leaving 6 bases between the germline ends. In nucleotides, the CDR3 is TGTGCCAGCAGCTTCCGGAGCTCTGGAAACACCATATATTTT. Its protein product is CASSFRSSGNTIYF. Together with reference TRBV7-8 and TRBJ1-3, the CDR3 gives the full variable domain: GAGVSQSPRYKVAKRGQDVALRCDPISGHVSLFWYQQALGQGPEFLTYFQNEAQLDKSGLPSDRFFAERPEGSVSTLKIQRTQQEDSAVYLCASSFRSSGNTIYFGEGSWLTVV.